Listed below are T cell receptor beta chains from one sample, sequenced in a study of post-analysis software for immune sequencing data. In TCRdb, the PCR reads were re-called with MiXCR into one record per CDR3 protein. The repertoire consists of about 500,000 distinct CDR3 sequences, with under 55% occurring once and the leading ten covering 9% to 14%. The material sequenced was blood. The receptors derive from a girl aged 10 to 17 with multiple sclerosis. CDR3s include the opening cysteine and the closing phenylalanine or tryptophan. The D gene is left open where the match is weak. Expanded clones get a size class; other rows say once, few or many, or leave the size out.

D: .; V: TRBV6-2/TRBV6-3; J: TRBJ1-1; size: few; DNA: TGTGCCAGCAGTTTCGACAGGAACACTGAAGCTTTCTTT; CDR3: CASSFDRNTEAFF
D: .; V: TRBV18; J: TRBJ2-1; size: once; DNA: TGTGCCAGCTCACCACCCCTGATTTATGAGCAGTTCTTC; CDR3: CASSPPLIYEQFF
D: TRBD2; V: TRBV5-1; J: TRBJ2-2; size: .; DNA: TGCGCCAGCAGCTTGCGTCTAGCGGAGAACACCGGGGAGCTGTTTTTT; CDR3: CASSLRLAENTGELFF
D: .; V: TRBV28; J: TRBJ2-3; size: few; DNA: TGTGCCAGCCTAGGGGCGGGCACAGATACGCAGTATTTT; CDR3: CASLGAGTDTQYF
D: TRBD1; V: TRBV20-1; J: TRBJ1-1; size: .; DNA: TGCAGTGCTCGGACAGGTACTAACACTGAAGCTTTCTTT; CDR3: CSARTGTNTEAFF
D: TRBD1; V: TRBV7-2; J: TRBJ1-2; size: .; DNA: TGTGCCAGCAGCTTAGATACAGGGGGCTATGGCTACACCTTC; CDR3: CASSLDTGGYGYTF
D: TRBD2; V: TRBV28; J: TRBJ2-1; size: .; DNA: TGTGCCAGCAGTTTTCATCAGCGGGAGCTCAGCTACAATGAGCAGTTCTTC; CDR3: CASSFHQRELSYNEQFF
D: .; V: TRBV29-1; J: TRBJ1-1; size: .; DNA: TGCAGCGTTGTGGGTGGCAGGGGTAAGTCCCCAATGACTGAAGCTTTCTTT; CDR3: CSVVGGRGKSPMTEAFF
D: TRBD1; V: TRBV4-1; J: TRBJ2-3; size: .; DNA: TGCGCCAGCAGCACTAGGACAGGGCTTAGCACAGATACGCAGTATTTT; CDR3: CASSTRTGLSTDTQYF
D: TRBD1; V: TRBV2; J: TRBJ2-7; size: few; DNA: TGTGCCAGCAGGGAAAGGACAGGGCGGATAGGCGAGCAGTACTTC; CDR3: CASRERTGRIGEQYF
D: .; V: TRBV21-1; J: TRBJ2-1; size: .; DNA: TGTGCCAGCAGCAATCTCGATAGCGGGAACTACAATGAGCAGTTCTTC; CDR3: CASSNLDSGNYNEQFF
D: .; V: TRBV6-5; J: TRBJ2-3; size: few; DNA: TGTGCCAGCATGTTCTCCGCTGGGGATACGCAGTATTTT; CDR3: CASMFSAGDTQYF
D: .; V: TRBV7-9; J: TRBJ2-1; size: .; DNA: TGTGCCAGCAGCCCCGTCGGCAGGTACAATGAGCAGTTCTTC; CDR3: CASSPVGRYNEQFF
D: .; V: TRBV28; J: TRBJ2-5; size: .; DNA: TGTGCCAGCAGTCTGGTTGGGGCGGCGAAAGAGACCCAGTACTTC; CDR3: CASSLVGAAKETQYF